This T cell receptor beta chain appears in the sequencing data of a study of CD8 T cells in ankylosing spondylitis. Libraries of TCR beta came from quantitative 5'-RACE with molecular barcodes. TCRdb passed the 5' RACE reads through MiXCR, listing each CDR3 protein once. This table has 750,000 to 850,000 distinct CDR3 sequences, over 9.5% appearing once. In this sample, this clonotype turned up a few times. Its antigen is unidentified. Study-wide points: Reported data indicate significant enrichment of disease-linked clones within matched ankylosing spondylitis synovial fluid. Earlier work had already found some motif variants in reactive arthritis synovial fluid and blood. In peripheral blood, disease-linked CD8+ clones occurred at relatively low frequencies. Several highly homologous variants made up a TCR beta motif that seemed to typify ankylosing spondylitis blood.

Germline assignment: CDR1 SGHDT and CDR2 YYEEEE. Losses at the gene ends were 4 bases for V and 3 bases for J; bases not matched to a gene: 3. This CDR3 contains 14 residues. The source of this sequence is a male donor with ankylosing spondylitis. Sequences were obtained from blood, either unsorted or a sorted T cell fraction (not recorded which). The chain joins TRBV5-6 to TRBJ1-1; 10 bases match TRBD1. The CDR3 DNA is TGTGCCAGCAGCGACGGACAGGGGGACACTGAAGCTTTCTTT. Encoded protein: CASSDGQGDTEAFF.